The 30 T cell receptor beta chains below all came from one sample that was sequenced in a study of cytomegalovirus exposure and HLA in healthy donors. The PCR contained 60 Vbeta and 13 Jbeta primers. Libraries were prepared by immunoSEQ multiplex PCR; TCRdb keeps only in-frame clonotypes and omits some of them. The sample lists over 150,000 clones, roughly 76% occurring once. Sequenced material: PBMCs. Source of these receptors: a woman aged 45-65 years in good health and CMV-seronegative.

The chain has TRBV28 and TRBJ2-7; 8 bases map to TRBD1. With 5 bases clipped from V and 2 bases from J, the junction kept 17 bases outside the gene matches. Germline-derived CDR1 and CDR2 are MDHEN and SYDVKM. The CDR3 has 18 residues. CDR3 nucleotide sequence: TGTGCCAGCAGTCGGGGACAGGAGTTATCCTCAGTGGCCTACGAGCAGTACTTC. Protein: CASSRGQELSSVAYEQYF.

This chain links TRBV7-7 with TRBJ1-4; D not resolved. The CDR3 sequence is 12 residues long. V shed 5 bases and J shed 10 bases, with 11 bases lying between them. Germline loops: CDR1 SSHAT, CDR2 FNYEAQ (reference sequence). CDR3 nucleotides: TGTGCCAGCAGCCCAAATGGCGGAAAACTGTTTTTT. Translating gives CASSPNGGKLFF.

The chain joins TRBV7-9 to TRBJ2-3; D is undetermined. V lost 5 bases, J lost 1 base, and 4 bases lay in between. The CDR3 sequence is 12 residues long. Germline V gene lookup returns CDR1 SEHNR and CDR2 FQNEAQ (reference sequence). The CDR3 reads CASSLRTDTQYF. CDR3 nucleotide sequence: TGTGCCAGCAGCCTCCGCACAGATACGCAGTATTTT.

The chain carries TRBV25-1 and TRBJ1-1; D is unclear. Trimming removed 6 bases at V and 2 bases at J, with 13 bases between. There are 14 residues in the CDR3. Germline V lookup: CDR1 MGHDK, CDR2 SYGVNS. CDR3 protein: CASSPFEGNTEAFF. The CDR3 DNA reads as TGTGCCAGCAGCCCCTTCGAGGGAAACACTGAAGCTTTCTTT.

The chain uses TRBV7-3 and TRBJ1-5; 8 positions match TRBD1. V lost 6 bases and J lost 5; bases outside the gene matches: 9. This CDR3 has 15 amino acids. Looked up from germline, CDR1 is SGHTA and CDR2 is FQGTGA. CDR3 DNA: TGTGCCAGCAGACGTACAGGGGGACCAGATCAGCCCCAGCATTTT. Translation: CASRRTGGPDQPQHF.

This chain joins TRBV28 and TRBJ1-2; TRBD1 is a possible D gene (6 bases). The V end lost 5 bases, the J end lost 1 base, and 17 bases lay between the germline ends. The CDR3 is 16 amino acids. Germline values: CDR1 MDHEN, CDR2 SYDVKM. CDR3 nucleotide sequence: TGTGCCAGCAGTCCTCTCTCGGGCAGGGGTAACTATGGCTACACCTTC. It translates to CASSPLSGRGNYGYTF.

The V gene is TRBV9, the J gene TRBJ2-3; D ambiguous. The ends were cut back, 3 bases at V and 4 bases at J, with 12 bases in the middle. This CDR3 region has 14 residues. CDR1 is SGDLS, CDR2 YYNGEE, per germline. The DNA for the CDR3 is TGTGCCAGCAGCGAGCCCCCTTCACCAGATACGCAGTATTTT. Its translation is CASSEPPSPDTQYF.

V usage is TRBV28 and J usage is TRBJ2-7; TRBD1 aligns across 10 bases. Trimming at V came to 6 bases and at J to 3 bases, leaving 5 bases not matched to a gene. This CDR3 spans 14 amino acids. Germline assignment: CDR1 MDHEN and CDR2 SYDVKM. Here the CDR3 reads CASRMTGGSYEQYF. The CDR3 region has the DNA TGTGCCAGCAGGATGACAGGGGGCAGCTACGAGCAGTACTTC.

V is TRBV28 and J is TRBJ1-3; 7 bases agree with TRBD1. This CDR3 is 15 amino acids long. The germline gives CDR1 MDHEN, CDR2 SYDVKM. The ends lost 1 base at V and 10 bases at J; junction bases unmatched: 10. The CDR3 DNA follows: TGTGCCAGCAGTTTATCAGGTCAGGGGGAACGGACCATATATTTT. It codes for CASSLSGQGERTIYF.

The genes are TRBV9 and TRBJ1-5, with a possible D match to TRBD1 (5 bases). CDR3 length equals 14 residues. The V gene lost 2 bases and the J gene lost 4 bases, with 10 bases spanning the gap. Looked up from germline, CDR1 is SGDLS and CDR2 is YYNGEE. As DNA, the CDR3 is TGTGCCAGCAGCGTTGGAGGGGCAAATCAGCCCCAGCATTTT. Protein sequence: CASSVGGANQPQHF.

J is TRBJ2-5 and V is TRBV4-2; D possibly corresponds to TRBD2 (6 bases). This CDR3 is built from 12 residues. V lost 4 bases and J 5 bases, leaving 8 bases between the germline ends. Germline CDR1 is LGHNA and CDR2 is YNFKEQ. CDR3 in amino acids: CASSRLGETQYF. CDR3 nucleotides: TGTGCCAGCAGCCGACTAGGGGAGACCCAGTACTTC.

The chain is built from TRBV11-2 and TRBJ2-3; D may be TRBD1 (5 bases). V lost 2 bases and J 6 bases, leaving 12 bases between the germline ends. Germline V gene sequence: CDR1 SGHAT, CDR2 FQNNGV. CDR3 length equals 14 residues. CDR3 residues: CASSLQGSGDTQYF. The CDR3 DNA sequence: TGTGCCAGCAGCTTACAGGGTTCGGGCGATACGCAGTATTTT.

This chain connects TRBV5-1 to TRBJ2-7; 13 bases align to TRBD2. CDR1 and CDR2 (germline): SGHRS, YFSETQ. The CDR3 consists of 17 residues. V was clipped by 4 bases and J by 4 bases; unmatched bases: 11. CDR3 in amino acids: CASSPRTSGRLEYEQYF. CDR3 nucleotide sequence: TGCGCCAGCAGCCCGAGGACTAGCGGGAGATTAGAGTACGAGCAGTACTTC.

The rearrangement uses TRBV5-8 and TRBJ2-1; a possible D gene is TRBD2 (6 bases). V shed 4 bases and J shed 7 bases, with 24 bases lying between them. Germline V CDR1 and CDR2: SGHTS, YDEGEE. This CDR3 has 17 residues. Here the CDR3 DNA reads TGTGCCAGCAGCCCCTCCGGCGGGGTCGGGGTGCGGAATGAGCAGTTCTTC. Amino acid sequence: CASSPSGGVGVRNEQFF. Looking up the rest from reference TRBV5-8 and TRBJ2-1 gives the full variable domain: EAGVTQSPTHLIKTRGQQATLRCSPISGHTSVYWYQQALGLGLQFLLWYDEGEERNRGNFPPRFSGRQFPNYSSELNVNALELEDSALYLCASSPSGGVGVRNEQFFGPGTRLTVL.

J is TRBJ2-7 and V is TRBV19; 10 nucleotides match TRBD2. Germline CDR1 LNHDA, CDR2 SQIVND (reference sequence). The junction had 9 bases not matched to a gene; V was cut back by 5 bases and J by 5 bases. The length of the CDR3 is 15 residues. CDR3 nucleotides: TGTGCCAGTAGTCAGAAGACTAGCGGGTATCACGAGCAGTACTTC. This codes for CASSQKTSGYHEQYF.

Comments on this clone: A junction end diverges from the germline sequence, so it may reflect a read error. The chain recombines TRBV7-9 with TRBJ1-5, with D possibly matching TRBD1 (6 bases). CDR3 length: 15 amino acids. The germline CDR1 and CDR2 sequences are SEHNR and FQNEAQ (reference sequence). The CDR3 loop is CSSSLEAGENQPQHF. CDR3 in DNA: TGTTCCAGCAGCTTAGAGGCAGGGGAGAATCAGCCCCAGCATTTT.

J is TRBJ2-1 and V is TRBV7-8, with 8 bases matching TRBD1. J gave up 6 bases and V 2 bases, and 6 bases lay outside the gene matches. Germline V lookup: CDR1 SGHVS, CDR2 FQNEAQ. This CDR3 contains 15 residues. The CDR3 loop is CASSLQGAHGNEQFF. In DNA, the CDR3 is TGTGCCAGCAGCTTACAGGGGGCTCATGGCAATGAGCAGTTCTTC.

This chain connects TRBV2 to TRBJ1-2; TRBD1 might be the D (5 bases). Trimming removed 6 bases at V and 5 bases at J, with 13 bases between. The CDR3 is 13 residues long. The germline CDR1 and CDR2 sequences are SNHLY and FYNNEI. In DNA, the CDR3 is TGTGCCAGCAGGGTCAGGGATGTTTATGGCTACACCTTC. Its protein is CASRVRDVYGYTF.

The chain recombines TRBV4-2 with TRBJ2-7, with D possibly matching TRBD2 (5 bases). The V end lost 4 bases, the J end lost 1 base, and 14 bases lay between the germline ends. The CDR3 has 15 residues. Germline V CDR1 and CDR2: LGHNA, YNFKEQ. The CDR3 region is CASSPGNSDSYEQYF. The CDR3 DNA sequence: TGTGCCAGCAGCCCCGGCAATAGCGATTCCTACGAGCAGTACTTC.

The chain recombines TRBV18 with TRBJ2-2; 7 positions agree with TRBD1. Trimming cost V 0 bases and J 4 bases; bases outside gene matches: 11. In germline, CDR1 is KGHSH, CDR2 LQKENI. This CDR3 is built from 18 residues. The CDR3 DNA follows: TGTGCCAGCTCACCACCGTGGGGTGGCAGGGGGATCACCGGGGAGCTGTTTTTT. Residues: CASSPPWGGRGITGELFF.

The genes are TRBV15 and TRBJ2-1, with no clear D. V shed 1 base and J shed 4 bases, with 11 bases lying between them. Germline V gene lookup returns CDR1 LNHNV and CDR2 YYDKDF (reference sequence). The CDR3 sequence is 15 residues long. The CDR3 sequence is CATSRGETGYNEQFF. CDR3 nucleotides: TGTGCCACCAGCAGAGGTGAGACTGGGTACAATGAGCAGTTCTTC.

The chain links TRBV14 to TRBJ2-5; D perhaps matches TRBD1 (5 bases). Germline loops: CDR1 SGHDN, CDR2 FVKESK. The CDR3 consists of 16 residues. V was clipped by 1 base and J by 1 base, with 13 bases between them. CDR3 coding DNA: TGTGCCAGCAGCCAAGGGGTCAGGGATATCCAAGAGACCCAGTACTTC. This gives the protein CASSQGVRDIQETQYF.

This clone has only a few counts. The chain employs TRBV6-5 and TRBJ1-3; 7 bases align to TRBD1. This CDR3 has 13 amino acids. J was trimmed by 2 bases and V by 5 bases; bases with no gene match: 0. CDR1 is MNHEY, CDR2 SVGAGI, per germline. The DNA of the CDR3 is TGTGCCAGCAGTCAGGGGGCTGGAAACACCATATATTTT. Protein: CASSQGAGNTIYF.

V gene TRBV5-1 combines with J gene TRBJ2-7; D might be TRBD2 (5 bases). V lost 4 bases to trimming and J lost 3 bases, with 17 bases between them. Germline V lookup: CDR1 SGHRS, CDR2 YFSETQ. The CDR3 contains 15 residues. The CDR3 nucleotides are TGCGCCAGCAGCCCCTCCGAAAGCGGACTCTACGAGCAGTACTTC. It encodes CASSPSESGLYEQYF. The variable domain in full, completed from reference TRBV5-1 and TRBJ2-7, reads KAGVTQTPRYLIKTRGQQVTLSCSPISGHRSVSWYQQTPGQGLQFLFEYFSETQRNKGNFPGRFSGRQFSNSRSEMNVSTLELGDSALYLCASSPSESGLYEQYFGPGTRLTVT.

The chain has TRBV6-6 and TRBJ2-5; tentatively, D is TRBD2 (6 bases). V lost 6 bases and J 4 bases, leaving 15 bases between the germline ends. CDR1 is MNHNY and CDR2 is SVGAGI in the germline V gene (reference sequence). There are 14 residues in the CDR3. The chain's CDR3 is CASSPRGGVETQYF. The CDR3 DNA follows: TGTGCCAGCAGCCCTAGGGGCGGGGTAGAGACCCAGTACTTC.

The gene calls are TRBV30 and TRBJ1-2, with 7 bases aligning to TRBD1. The germline V gene has CDR1 GTSNPN and CDR2 SVGIG (reference sequence). The trim removed 6 bases at V and 3 bases at J, leaving 7 bases unmatched. The CDR3 has 13 residues. The CDR3 DNA sequence: TGTGCCTGCGGGACAGAAACTTACTATGGCTACACCTTC. Translation gives CACGTETYYGYTF.

The chain employs TRBV7-2 and TRBJ1-2; D uncertain. This CDR3 spans 13 amino acids. V lost 1 base and J 10 bases, leaving 13 bases between the germline ends. CDR1 and CDR2 (germline): SGHTA, FQGNSA. The CDR3: CASSLGSGSAYTF. DNA of the CDR3: TGTGCCAGCAGCTTAGGCTCAGGTTCTGCCTACACCTTC.

The chain uses TRBV28 and TRBJ1-5; D uncertain. Germline V CDR1 and CDR2: MDHEN, SYDVKM. The CDR3 is made up of 14 amino acids. Between the trimmed V and J ends, which lost 6 bases and 5 bases, there was a span of 14 bases. In DNA form, the CDR3 reads TGTGCCAGCAGCGCCACACATATGGATCAGCCCCAGCATTTT. Translating gives CASSATHMDQPQHF.

V gene TRBV7-9 combines with J gene TRBJ2-1; D might be TRBD2 (6 bases). This CDR3 region has 15 residues. CDR1 SEHNR and CDR2 FQNEAQ come from the germline V gene (reference sequence). The CDR3 protein is CVSMVGGNPYNEQFF. CDR3 nucleotide sequence: TGTGTTAGCATGGTGGGCGGGAACCCTTACAATGAGCAGTTCTTC.

The count of this clone is one. V and J are TRBV6-1 and TRBJ2-5, with a possible D match to TRBD2 (5 bases). The J call may be in error: the DNA end matches TRBJ2-7 better. Germline V lookup: CDR1 MNHNS, CDR2 SASEGT. There are 12 residues in the CDR3. CDR3 sequence (DNA): TGTGCCAGCAGTGCTACTAGATCCGAGCAGTACTTC. It translates to CASSATRSEQYF.